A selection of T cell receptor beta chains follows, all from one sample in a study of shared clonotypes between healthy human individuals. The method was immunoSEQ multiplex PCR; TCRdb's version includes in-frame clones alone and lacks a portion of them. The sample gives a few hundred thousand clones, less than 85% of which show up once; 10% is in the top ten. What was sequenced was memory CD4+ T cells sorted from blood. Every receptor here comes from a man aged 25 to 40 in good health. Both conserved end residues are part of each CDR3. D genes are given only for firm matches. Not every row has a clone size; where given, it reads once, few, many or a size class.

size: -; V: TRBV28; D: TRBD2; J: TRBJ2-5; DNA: TGTGCCAGCAGTCGACTAGCGGAAGAGACCCAGTACTTC; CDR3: CASSRLAEETQYF
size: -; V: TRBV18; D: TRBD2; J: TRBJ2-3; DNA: TGTGCCAGCTCAATAGCGGGGGACACAGATACGCAGTATTTT; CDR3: CASSIAGDTDTQYF
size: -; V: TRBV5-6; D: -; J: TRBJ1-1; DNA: TGTGCCAGCAGCGCGGGACTCCCAAACACTGAAGCTTTCTTT; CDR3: CASSAGLPNTEAFF
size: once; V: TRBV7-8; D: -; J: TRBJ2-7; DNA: TGTGCCAGCAGCTTAGCGCGGGGTTACGAGCAGTACTTC; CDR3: CASSLARGYEQYF
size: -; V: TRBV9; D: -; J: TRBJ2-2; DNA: TGTGCCAGCAGCGTAGGGGCAGGGCCCACCGGGGAGCTGTTTTTT; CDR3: CASSVGAGPTGELFF
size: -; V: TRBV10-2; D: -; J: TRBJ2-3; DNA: TGCGCCAGCAGTGACATCGGGATAGGGACAGATACGCAGTATTTT; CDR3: CASSDIGIGTDTQYF
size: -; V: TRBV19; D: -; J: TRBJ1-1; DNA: TGTGCCGCTGTGACCAGGACAGCCCGTGAAGCTTTCTTT; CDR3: CAAVTRTAREAFF
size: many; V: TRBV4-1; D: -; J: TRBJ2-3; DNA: TGCGCCAGCAGCCAAGTTAAGGAGGGTACGCAGTATTTT; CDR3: CASSQVKEGTQYF
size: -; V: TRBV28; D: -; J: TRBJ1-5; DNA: TGTGCCAGCAGTACCCACCGGGGTGGGGGAGGTAGCAATCAGCCCCAGCATTTT; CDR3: CASSTHRGGGGSNQPQHF
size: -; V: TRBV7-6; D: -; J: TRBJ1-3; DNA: TGTGCCAGCAGCTTACTACAGGGTGGGGCTGGAAACACCATATATTTT; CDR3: CASSLLQGGAGNTIYF
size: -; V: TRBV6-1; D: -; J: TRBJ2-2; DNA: TGTGCCAGCAGTGAAATGGGCAGTGGGGGAACCGGGGAGCTGTTTTTT; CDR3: CASSEMGSGGTGELFF
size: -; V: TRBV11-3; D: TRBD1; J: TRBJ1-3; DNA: TGTGCCAGCAGCCCAGGACAGGGACCTGGAAACACCATATATTTT; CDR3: CASSPGQGPGNTIYF
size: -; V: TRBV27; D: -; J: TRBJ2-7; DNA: TGTGCCACCCGAAGCAGGGTTAGCTCCTACGAGCAGTACTTC; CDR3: CATRSRVSSYEQYF
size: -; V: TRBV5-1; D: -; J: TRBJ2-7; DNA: TGCGCCAGCAGCCCAGCGGCGGCATTCTACGAGCAGTACTTC; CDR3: CASSPAAAFYEQYF
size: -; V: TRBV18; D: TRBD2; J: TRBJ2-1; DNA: TGTGCCAGCTCGTCGGGACTAGCGGTTTACAATGAGCAGTTCTTC; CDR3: CASSSGLAVYNEQFF
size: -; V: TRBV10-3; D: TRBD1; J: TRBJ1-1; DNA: TGTGCCATCAGTGCGACAGGGGGGAACACTGAAGCTTTCTTT; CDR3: CAISATGGNTEAFF
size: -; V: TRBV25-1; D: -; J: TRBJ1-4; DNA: TGTGCCAGCAGTGATTACCATCAAAAACTGTTTTTT; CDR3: CASSDYHQKLFF
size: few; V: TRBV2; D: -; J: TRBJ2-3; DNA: TGTGCCAGCAGTGATCCTCCAGATACGCAGTATTTT; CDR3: CASSDPPDTQYF
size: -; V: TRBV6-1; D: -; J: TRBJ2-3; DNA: TGTGCCAGCAGTGGTCGGAGGGGCAGCACAGATACGCAGTATTTT; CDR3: CASSGRRGSTDTQYF
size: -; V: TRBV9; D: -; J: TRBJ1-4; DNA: TGTGCCAGCAGCGTAGGTGGGGGGCGAGGTGAAAAACTGTTTTTT; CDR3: CASSVGGGRGEKLFF
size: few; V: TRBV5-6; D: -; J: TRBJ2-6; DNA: TGTGCCAGCAGCTTGGGCCGCTCTGGGGCCAACGTCCTGACTTTC; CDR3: CASSLGRSGANVLTF
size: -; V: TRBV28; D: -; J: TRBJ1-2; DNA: TGTGCCAGCAGTCCACACACAGGACTCTATGGCTACACCTTC; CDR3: CASSPHTGLYGYTF
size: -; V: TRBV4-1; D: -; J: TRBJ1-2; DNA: TGCGCCAGCAGCCAAGACCCGTACTCGTTAGGCGGCTACACCTTC; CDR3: CASSQDPYSLGGYTF
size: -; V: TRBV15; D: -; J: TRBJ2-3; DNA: TGTGCCACCAGCAGGGGAGGGGGCACCTCCGTTACGCAGTATTTT; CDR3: CATSRGGGTSVTQYF
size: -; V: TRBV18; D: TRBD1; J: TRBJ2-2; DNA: TGTGCCAGCCAGTCGGTCAGGGGGCTCACCGGGGAGCTGTTTTTT; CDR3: CASQSVRGLTGELFF
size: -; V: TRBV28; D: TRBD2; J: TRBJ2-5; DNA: TGTGCCAGCAGGAGACAAGAGGTGGTGACTAGCGGTAAAGAGACCCAGTACTTC; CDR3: CASRRQEVVTSGKETQYF
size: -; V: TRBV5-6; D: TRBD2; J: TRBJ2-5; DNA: TGTGCCAGCACCAATTGGGGGGGGAGTCCAGAGACCCAGTACTTC; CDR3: CASTNWGGSPETQYF
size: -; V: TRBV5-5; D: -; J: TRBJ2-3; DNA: TGTGTCAGCAGCTTACGACTAGGCTTTGGGGATACGCAGTATTTT; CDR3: CVSSLRLGFGDTQYF
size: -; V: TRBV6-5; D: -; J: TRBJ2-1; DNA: TGTGCCGTTGCTACATCCTACAATGAGCAGTTCTTC; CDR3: CAVATSYNEQFF
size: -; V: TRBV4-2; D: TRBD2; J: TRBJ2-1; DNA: TGTGCCAGCAGCCAAGCATCGGCGAGCGGGGACAATGAGCAGTTCTTC; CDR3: CASSQASASGDNEQFF
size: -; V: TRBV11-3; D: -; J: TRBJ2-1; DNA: TGTGCCAGCAGCTTAGGACATTCTAGTAATGAGCAGTTCTTC; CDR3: CASSLGHSSNEQFF